The 17 T cell receptor beta chains below all came from one sample that was sequenced in a study of T cells after yellow fever vaccination. TCRdb called the 5' RACE reads again in MiXCR, with one record for every CDR3 protein. Among around 530,000 distinct CDR3 sequences listed, about a sixth were seen once. The material sequenced was PBMCs, taken 5 days after the first yellow fever vaccination. The receptors shown here come from a man aged 18-30 years who received the YFV17D yellow fever vaccine.

This clonotype was counted only a few times. The chain links TRBV6-1 to TRBJ2-7, with TRBD1 matching 7 bases. Germline CDR1 reads MNHNS; CDR2 reads SASEGT. With V trimmed by 4 bases and J by 2 bases, 2 bases remained unmatched. This CDR3 spans 13 amino acids. CDR3: CASSGDRAYEQYV. CDR3 DNA: TGTGCCAGCAGTGGAGACAGGGCCTACGAGCAGTACGTC.

The rearrangement joins TRBV5-1 to TRBJ2-3; 11 nucleotides align to TRBD2. The trim removed 4 bases at V and 2 bases at J, leaving 9 bases unmatched. The CDR3 is made up of 17 amino acids. Germline CDR1 and CDR2: SGHRS and YFSETQ. The chain's CDR3 is CASSRTSGGPHTDTQYF. The CDR3 nucleotides are TGCGCCAGCAGCCGAACTAGCGGGGGCCCCCACACAGATACGCAGTATTTT.

The V and J genes are TRBV7-2 and TRBJ2-5; D gene ambiguous. The length of the CDR3 is 13 residues. Trimming pared 5 bases from V and 2 bases from J, leaving 9 bases between. Looked up from germline, CDR1 is SGHTA and CDR2 is FQGNSA. CDR3 protein: CASSKDTQETQYF. CDR3 DNA: TGTGCCAGCAGCAAAGACACACAAGAGACCCAGTACTTC.

This clonotype was seen a few times. The chain carries TRBV19 and TRBJ2-2, with 9 bases matching TRBD1. The CDR3 contains 14 residues. With 7 bases clipped from V and 5 bases from J, the junction kept 5 bases outside the gene matches. Germline V CDR1 and CDR2: LNHDA, SQIVND (reference sequence). This CDR3 is CASKGTGWTGELFF. CDR3 DNA: TGTGCCAGTAAAGGGACAGGGTGGACCGGGGAGCTGTTTTTT. Full variable domain (rest looked up from reference TRBV19 and TRBJ2-2): DGGITQSPKYLFRKEGQNVTLSCEQNLNHDAMYWYRQDPGQGLRLIYYSQIVNDFQKGDIAEGYSVSREKKESFPLTVTSAQKNPTAFYLCASKGTGWTGELFFGEGSRLTVL.

This clonotype appeared a few times. CDR3 region: CASSWDGALGTEAFF. The CDR3 nucleotides read TGTGCCAGCAGCTGGGACGGGGCGCTGGGCACTGAAGCTTTCTTT. The chain uses TRBV5-5 and TRBJ1-1, with D perhaps matching TRBD1 (5 bases). This CDR3 is 15 amino acids long. Trimming left V 3 bases short and J 4 bases short, with 16 bases between. Germline-derived CDR1 and CDR2 are SGHKS and YYEKEE (reference sequence). Full variable domain (missing parts from reference TRBV5-5 and TRBJ1-1): DAGVTQSPTHLIKTRGQQVTLRCSPISGHKSVSWYQQVLGQGPQFIFQYYEKEERGRGNFPDRFSARQFPNYSSELNVNALLLGDSALYLCASSWDGALGTEAFFGQGTRLTVV.

This clonotype was found a few times. The rearrangement uses TRBV3-1 and TRBJ2-1, with 9 bases fitting TRBD2. This CDR3 spans 17 amino acids. The junction had 12 bases not matched to a gene; V was cut back by 4 bases and J by 5 bases. CDR1 and CDR2 (germline): LGHDT, YNNKEL (reference sequence). In nucleotides, the CDR3 is TGTGCCAGCAGCCCATCAACCAGCGGGGGGCATCACAATGAGCAGTTCTTC. Its protein product is CASSPSTSGGHHNEQFF.

The table lists this clonotype with a few counts. The chain uses TRBV5-1 and TRBJ2-7, with D perhaps matching TRBD1 (6 bases). The germline gives CDR1 SGHRS, CDR2 YFSETQ. This CDR3 comprises 14 residues. The ends were cut back, 6 bases at V and 4 bases at J, with 17 bases in the middle. The CDR3: CASTHTDRPYEQYF. CDR3 DNA: TGCGCCAGCACCCACACGGACAGACCTTACGAGCAGTACTTC.

In this sample, this clonotype turned up a few times. The chain has TRBV11-2 and TRBJ2-1, with 8 nucleotides matching TRBD2. After removal of 5 bases from V and 4 bases from J, the junction contained 7 bases not matched to a gene. The CDR3 is made up of 15 amino acids. The V gene's germline CDR1 is SGHAT and CDR2 FQNNGV. The CDR3 region has the DNA TGTGCCAGCAGCCCTCGGGAGGGGGGGTACAATGAGCAGTTCTTC. Translating gives CASSPREGGYNEQFF.

This clonotype was found a few times. The J gene is TRBJ1-1, the V gene TRBV6-2 or TRBV6-3, with D uncertain. The CDR3 is 15 residues long. V lost 6 bases, J lost 6 bases, and 20 bases lay in between. The V gene's germline CDR1 is MNHEY and CDR2 SVGEGT. The CDR3 DNA is TGTGCCAGCAGCCCCATTTCACAGCGATTATCTGAAGCTTTCTTT. This sequence encodes CASSPISQRLSEAFF.

This clonotype was picked up a small number of times. The gene calls are TRBV20-1 and TRBJ2-5; the D call may be TRBD1 or TRBD2 (7 bases each). Germline CDR1 DFQATT, CDR2 SNEGSKA (reference sequence). The CDR3 loop spans 14 amino acids. V shed 0 bases and J shed 4 bases, with 12 bases lying between them. The CDR3 coding sequence is TGCAGTGCTAGAGATCAGGGGGGGGTAGAGACCCAGTACTTC. Its protein is CSARDQGGVETQYF.

This clonotype occurred a few times. The chain carries TRBV12-3 or TRBV12-4 and TRBJ2-2; 8 bases match TRBD1. V gave up 8 bases and J gave up 8 bases; unmatched junction bases: 7. This CDR3 is 13 amino acids long. The CDR3, as DNA: TGTGCCAGCTCCGGACAGGGCATGGGGGAGCTGTTTTTT. Amino acids: CASSGQGMGELFF.

The rearrangement links TRBV19 to TRBJ1-5, with 7 bases matching TRBD1. This CDR3 region has 14 residues. The germline gives CDR1 LNHDA, CDR2 SQIVND (reference sequence). V was pared by 6 bases and J by 7 bases, with 9 bases of the junction left unmatched. CDR3 protein: CASRKDREVQPQHF. CDR3 DNA: TGTGCCAGTAGGAAAGACAGGGAAGTCCAGCCCCAGCATTTT.

This chain joins TRBV5-4 and TRBJ2-3; perhaps TRBD2 as D (5 bases). The CDR3 is made up of 13 amino acids. With 2 bases removed from V and 6 bases from J, the gap between germline ends came to 10 bases. Per germline, CDR1 SGHNT and CDR2 YYREEE (reference sequence). CDR3 in amino acids: CASSFQADDTQYF. The DNA of the CDR3 is TGTGCCAGCAGCTTTCAAGCGGACGATACGCAGTATTTT.

This chain joins TRBV4-1 and TRBJ2-1; TRBD2 matches at 7 bases. Unmatched junction bases numbered 8, after V lost 4 bases and J lost 8 bases. The CDR3 sequence is 14 residues long. In germline, CDR1 is MGHRA, CDR2 YSYEKL. In nucleotides, the CDR3 is TGCGCCAGCAGCCCGGGGCTAGCGGTCGATGAGCAGTTCTTC. This codes for CASSPGLAVDEQFF.

The chain joins TRBV7-3 to TRBJ2-1, with 8 positions matching TRBD2. The germline V gene has CDR1 SGHTA and CDR2 FQGTGA. This CDR3 spans 15 amino acids. J lost 4 bases, V lost 5 bases, and 7 bases had no gene match. The CDR3 loop reads CASSREAGAYNEQFF. The CDR3 nucleotides are TGTGCCAGCAGCCGAGAAGCGGGGGCATACAATGAGCAGTTCTTC.

Only a few counts were recorded for this clonotype. The genes are TRBV7-3 and TRBJ2-6; D call uncertain. The CDR3 consists of 16 residues. Trimming took 0 bases from V and 0 from J, leaving 6 bases between them. Germline V gene data show CDR1 as SGHTA and CDR2 as FQGTGA. As DNA, the CDR3 is TGTGCCAGCAGCTTAACGCGGCTCTCTGGGGCCAACGTCCTGACTTTC. This sequence encodes CASSLTRLSGANVLTF.

This rearrangement joins TRBV7-2 to TRBJ2-1, with D tentatively TRBD2 (6 bases). The CDR3 consists of 15 residues. V shed 6 bases and J shed 4 bases, with 16 bases lying between them. Germline V gives CDR1 SGHTA, CDR2 FQGNSA. CDR3: CASSSGTARYNEQFF. Here the CDR3 DNA reads TGTGCCAGCAGTTCCGGGACTGCCCGTTACAATGAGCAGTTCTTC.